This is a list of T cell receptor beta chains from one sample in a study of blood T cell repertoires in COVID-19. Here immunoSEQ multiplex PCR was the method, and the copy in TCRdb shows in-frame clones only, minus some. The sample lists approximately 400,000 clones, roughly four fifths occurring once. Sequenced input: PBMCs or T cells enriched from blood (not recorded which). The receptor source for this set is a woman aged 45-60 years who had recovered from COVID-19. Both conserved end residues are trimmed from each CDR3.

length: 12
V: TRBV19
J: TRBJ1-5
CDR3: ASSNSGADQPQH

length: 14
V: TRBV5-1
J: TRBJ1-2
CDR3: ASSETFRGTNYGYT

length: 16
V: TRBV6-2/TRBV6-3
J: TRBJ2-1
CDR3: ASSYFVSFSGVPNEQF

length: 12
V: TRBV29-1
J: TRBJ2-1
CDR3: SGTGTSGDNEQF

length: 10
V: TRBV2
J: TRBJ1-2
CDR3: ASTTGPYGYT

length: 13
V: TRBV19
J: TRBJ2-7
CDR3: ASSLTGGQATEQY

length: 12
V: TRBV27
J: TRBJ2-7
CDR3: ASSLDRGNNEQY

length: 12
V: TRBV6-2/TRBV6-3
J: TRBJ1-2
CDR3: ASSLISDRGGYT

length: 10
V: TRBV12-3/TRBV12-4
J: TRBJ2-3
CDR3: ASSLSQYEEY

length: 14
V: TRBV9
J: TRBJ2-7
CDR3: ASSVGGLAGYHEQY

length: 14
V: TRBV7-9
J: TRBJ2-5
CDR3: ASSSNRGQFQETQY

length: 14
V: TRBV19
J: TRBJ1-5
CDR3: ASSSQTGGKDQPQH

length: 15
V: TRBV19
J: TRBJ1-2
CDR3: ASTYQNRDRTLYGYT

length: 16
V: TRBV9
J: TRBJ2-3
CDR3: ASSEGLWTSGSTDTQY

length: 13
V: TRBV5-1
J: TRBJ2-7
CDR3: ASSPEPRISYEQY

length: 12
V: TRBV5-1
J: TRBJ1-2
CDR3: ASSLTGEYYGYT

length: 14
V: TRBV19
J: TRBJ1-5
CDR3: ASSIVGTGSNQPQH

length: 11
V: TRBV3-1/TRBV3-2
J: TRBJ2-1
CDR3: ASSQVQGIEQF